These 11 T cell receptor beta chains came from one sample sequenced in a study of cytomegalovirus exposure and HLA in healthy donors. PCR was performed using 60 Vbeta and 13 Jbeta primers. Assay used: immunoSEQ multiplex PCR; TCRdb lists only in-frame clones, some missing. This sample yields under 200,000 clones, of which less than 90% are seen a single time; under 1.1% belongs to the top ten. The sample was PBMCs. The source is a man aged 30 to 39 in good health and CMV-seronegative.

V gene TRBV7-9 combines with J gene TRBJ1-2, with 9 bases identical to TRBD1. The V segment lost 1 base and the J segment 6 bases; nucleotides outside the gene matches: 3. The CDR3 is made up of 14 amino acids. In germline, CDR1 is SEHNR, CDR2 FQNEAQ (reference sequence). The CDR3 DNA reads TGTGCCAGCAGCTTAGGGACAGGGGTGGATGGCTACACCTTC. Protein: CASSLGTGVDGYTF.

This rearrangement joins TRBV15 to TRBJ2-7, with 8 bases aligning to TRBD2. The J segment lost 7 bases and the V segment lost 5 bases, leaving 7 bases of the junction unmatched. Germline V lookup: CDR1 LNHNV, CDR2 YYDKDF (reference sequence). CDR3 length equals 13 residues. The CDR3 DNA is TGTGCCACCAGCCCGGGGGGGGTGAGGGAGCAGTACTTC. This codes for CATSPGGVREQYF.

CDR3 nucleotides: TGTGCCAGCAAGACACCCAGGGTTATGGACACTGAAGCTTTCTTT. This sequence encodes CASKTPRVMDTEAFF. The chain combines TRBV2 with TRBJ1-1; D may be TRBD1 (5 bases). Trimming shortened V by 7 bases and J by 3 bases, and 18 bases separated the two germline ends. Germline assignment: CDR1 SNHLY and CDR2 FYNNEI. The CDR3 consists of 15 residues.

The CDR3: CAWNAGVPQETQYF. The CDR3 DNA follows: TGTGCCTGGAATGCGGGGGTCCCCCAAGAGACCCAGTACTTC. The rearrangement links TRBV30 to TRBJ2-5; 7 bases are shared with TRBD2. CDR1 and CDR2 from the germline V gene are GTSNPN and SVGIG (reference sequence). The CDR3 sequence is 14 residues long. The J segment lost 1 base and the V segment lost 4 bases, leaving 6 bases of the junction unmatched.

The V call is TRBV5-1, the J call TRBJ2-1; TRBD1 agrees at 10 bases. Germline-derived CDR1 and CDR2 are SGHRS and YFSETQ. The CDR3 extends over 15 amino acids. Unmatched junction bases numbered 5, after V lost 3 bases and J lost 5 bases. The CDR3 sequence: CASSSSGTGDNEQFF. The CDR3 DNA reads TGCGCCAGCAGCTCCTCCGGGACAGGGGACAATGAGCAGTTCTTC.

This chain joins TRBV18 and TRBJ1-4; no definite D call. Trimming shortened V by 3 bases and J by 0 bases, and 8 bases separated the two germline ends. The CDR3 is made up of 15 amino acids. Germline values: CDR1 KGHSH, CDR2 LQKENI. The CDR3 reads CASSPGLPTNEKLFF. In nucleotides, the CDR3 is TGTGCCAGCTCACCGGGCTTGCCAACTAATGAAAAACTGTTTTTT.

The genes are TRBV15 and TRBJ1-2; 7 bases agree with TRBD1. Germline trimming cut 5 bases from V and 4 bases from J; bases unmatched to any gene: 10. The CDR3 is 15 amino acids. CDR1 and CDR2 from the germline V gene are LNHNV and YYDKDF (reference sequence). This CDR3 is CATSGGEGTVYGYTF. The DNA for the CDR3 is TGTGCCACCAGCGGAGGAGAAGGGACAGTCTATGGCTACACCTTC.

This chain uses TRBV6-5 with TRBJ2-7; no reliable D call. Germline CDR1 reads MNHEY; CDR2 reads SVGAGI. The V end was cut by 2 bases, the J end by 0 bases, with 11 bases between. The CDR3 loop spans 15 amino acids. CDR3 loop: CASSYGRLDSYEQYF. CDR3 coding DNA: TGTGCCAGCAGTTACGGTCGGCTAGACTCCTACGAGCAGTACTTC.

The chain is built from TRBV27 and TRBJ1-1; D is undetermined. The germline gives CDR1 MNHEY, CDR2 SMNVEV (reference sequence). With 6 bases removed from V and 0 bases from J, the gap between germline ends came to 11 bases. The CDR3 is made up of 14 amino acids. CDR3: CASRGGRMNTEAFF. For the CDR3, the DNA is TGTGCCAGCAGGGGTGGCAGGATGAACACTGAAGCTTTCTTT.

This clone was detected a few times. V gene TRBV19 combines with J gene TRBJ1-5, with D possibly matching TRBD1 (6 bases). Germline assignment: CDR1 LNHDA and CDR2 SQIVND (reference sequence). The CDR3 runs to 13 residues. V was pared by 5 bases and J by 7 bases, with 12 bases between. The CDR3 loop reads CASSFLDRQPQHF. As DNA, the CDR3 is TGTGCCAGTAGTTTTCTCGACAGGCAGCCCCAGCATTTT.

The V call is TRBV10-1, the J call TRBJ2-7, with 7 bases identical to TRBD2. CDR3 length: 13 amino acids. With V trimmed by 10 bases and J by 6 bases, 12 bases remained unmatched. The germline CDR1 and CDR2 sequences are WNHNN and SYGVQD (reference sequence). This CDR3 reads CAIRSGIAREQYF. The CDR3 DNA reads TGCGCCATCCGGAGCGGGATAGCCCGCGAGCAGTACTTC.